Each of the 27 T cell receptor beta chains below was sequenced from the same sample in a study of patients and donors after allogeneic stem cell transplantation. TCRdb reanalysed the RT-PCR reads using MiXCR and keeps one entry per CDR3 protein. The sample includes 410,000 or so distinct CDR3 sequences, 16% of them seen just once. The sample taken for sequencing was blood, either unsorted or a sorted T cell fraction (not recorded which). Receptors originate from a human donor who was either an allogeneic HSCT recipient or a stem cell or donor lymphocyte infusion donor (not recorded which). It is not recorded whose cells these are; they may come from a transplant donor.

This chain uses TRBV29-1 with TRBJ2-3; D is perhaps TRBD2 (6 bases). Trimming took off 7 bases at V and 6 bases at J, with 11 bases between the two ends. CDR3 length: 11 residues. Germline V lookup: CDR1 SQVTM, CDR2 ANQGSEA. CDR3 bases: TGCAGCGCCCCGAGCGGGGATACGCAGTATTTT. Amino acids: CSAPSGDTQYF.

This rearrangement joins TRBV5-1 to TRBJ2-3; D perhaps matches TRBD1 (6 bases). This CDR3 region has 17 residues. V was trimmed by 0 bases and J by 0 bases, leaving 14 bases between them. Germline CDR1 reads SGHRS; CDR2 reads YFSETQ. CDR3 nucleotides: TGCGCCAGCAGCTTGGAGGGCAGGGGCCTTAGCACAGATACGCAGTATTTT. This sequence encodes CASSLEGRGLSTDTQYF.

The chain links TRBV14 to TRBJ1-2; no reliable D call. This CDR3 spans 13 amino acids. Germline CDR1 SGHDN, CDR2 FVKESK. V was cut by 0 bases and J by 7 bases, with 9 bases left in between. CDR3 coding DNA: TGTGCCAGCAGCCAAGAAAGCTTCAGTGGCTACACCTTC. Its protein product is CASSQESFSGYTF.

This sequence joins TRBV29-1 and TRBJ1-1; D remains ambiguous. Per the germline V gene, CDR1 is SQVTM and CDR2 is ANQGSEA. The V gene lost 6 bases and the J gene lost 1 base, with 12 bases spanning the gap. The CDR3 covers 13 residues. In nucleotides, the CDR3 is TGCAGCGTCAACCCAGGAGCGAACACTGAAGCTTTCTTT. Translating gives CSVNPGANTEAFF.

The genes are TRBV3-1 and TRBJ2-1; D may be TRBD1 or TRBD2 (5 bases each). Trimming cost V 0 bases and J 7 bases, with 13 bases left between them. The V gene's germline CDR1 is LGHDT and CDR2 YNNKEL (reference sequence). The CDR3 has 15 residues. The CDR3 bases are TGTGCCAGCAGCCAAGAGGGACGAAACGGGAATGAGCAGTTCTTC. Its protein product is CASSQEGRNGNEQFF.

This clonotype has a handful of counts. The chain employs TRBV28 and TRBJ2-7, with 11 bases lining up with TRBD1. Trimming removed 5 bases from V and 2 bases from J; junction bases left unmatched: 8. Germline V gene sequence: CDR1 MDHEN, CDR2 SYDVKM. The CDR3 extends over 16 amino acids. CDR3 amino acids: CASSPHGQGATYEQYF. Written as DNA, the CDR3 is TGTGCCAGCAGTCCTCACGGACAGGGGGCAACCTACGAGCAGTACTTC. The complete variable domain, with remaining parts taken from reference TRBV28 and TRBJ2-7, reads DVKVTQSSRYLVKRTGEKVFLECVQDMDHENMFWYRQDPGLGLRLIYFSYDVKMKEKGDIPEGYSVSREKKERFSLILESASTNQTSMYLCASSPHGQGATYEQYFGPGTRLTVT.

In its sample, this clonotype was seen a few times. The chain joins TRBV20-1 to TRBJ2-1, with 9 bases that match TRBD2. Germline CDR1 and CDR2: DFQATT and SNEGSKA (reference sequence). The CDR3 length is 15 residues. V lost 3 bases to trimming and J lost 6 bases; unmatched junction nucleotides: 9. The CDR3 spells CSASEVGRGGNEQFF. The CDR3, as DNA: TGCAGTGCTAGTGAGGTGGGGCGGGGGGGCAATGAGCAGTTCTTC.

V usage is TRBV20-1 and J usage is TRBJ2-1; 12 nucleotides align to TRBD2. V dropped 6 bases and J dropped 13; count of bases not matched to a gene: 13. This CDR3 comprises 14 residues. Germline V CDR1 and CDR2: DFQATT, SNEGSKA (reference sequence). In DNA, the CDR3 is TGCAGTGCCTCAGGGACTAGCGGGCATTGGGTTCAGTTCTTC. Translation gives CSASGTSGHWVQFF.

J is TRBJ1-4 and V is TRBV20-1; D call uncertain. Germline-derived CDR1 and CDR2 are DFQATT and SNEGSKA (reference sequence). Trimming pared 1 base from V and 4 bases from J, leaving 10 bases between. This CDR3 spans 14 amino acids. The chain's CDR3 is CSARGRRLNEKLFF. CDR3 in DNA: TGCAGTGCTAGAGGACGCAGACTTAATGAAAAACTGTTTTTT.

In its sample, this clonotype was seen a few times. This chain joins TRBV5-1 and TRBJ2-3; D remains ambiguous. V lost 7 bases to trimming and J lost 4 bases, with 7 bases between them. Germline values: CDR1 SGHRS, CDR2 YFSETQ. The CDR3 runs to 11 residues. The CDR3, as DNA: TGCGCCAGCGTCTGGGCAGATACGCAGTATTTT. Amino acid sequence: CASVWADTQYF.

This clonotype was seen repeatedly, ten times or more. V usage is TRBV5-1 and J usage is TRBJ2-7; no reliable D call. With 6 bases removed from V and 3 bases from J, the gap between germline ends came to 16 bases. The CDR3 spans 14 residues. Looked up from germline, CDR1 is SGHRS and CDR2 is YFSETQ. For the CDR3, the DNA is TGCGCCAGCACCCCATCGAACGGAAACTACGAGCAGTACTTC. This codes for CASTPSNGNYEQYF. The whole variable domain, filled in from reference TRBV5-1 and TRBJ2-7, reads KAGVTQTPRYLIKTRGQQVTLSCSPISGHRSVSWYQQTPGQGLQFLFEYFSETQRNKGNFPGRFSGRQFSNSRSEMNVSTLELGDSALYLCASTPSNGNYEQYFGPGTRLTVT.

Here the CDR3 reads CSARVSGTSSGELFF. The CDR3 region has the DNA TGCAGTGCTAGAGTCTCCGGGACTTCATCCGGGGAGCTGTTTTTT. The genes are TRBV20-1 and TRBJ2-2; TRBD2 might be the D (6 bases). CDR3 size: 15 residues. Germline CDR1 reads DFQATT; CDR2 reads SNEGSKA (reference sequence). The V end was cut by 1 base, the J end by 6 bases, with 15 bases between.

This clonotype came up once. The chain links TRBV4-3 to TRBJ1-2; D remains unclear. The V and J ends lost 0 bases and 5 bases respectively, with 13 bases between them. CDR1 and CDR2 (germline): LGHNA, YSLEER. The CDR3 has 15 amino acids. CDR3 in amino acids: CASSQDQTATYGYTF. For the CDR3, the DNA is TGCGCCAGCAGCCAAGACCAGACGGCCACTTATGGCTACACCTTC.

CDR3 sequence (DNA): TGTGCCAGCAGTGTGACAGGGGTGCAGTTCTTC. Encoded protein: CASSVTGVQFF. The genes are TRBV2 and TRBJ2-1, with 8 positions matching TRBD1. Germline V gene data show CDR1 as SNHLY and CDR2 as FYNNEI. V dropped 4 bases and J dropped 12; count of bases not matched to a gene: 2. This CDR3 contains 11 residues.

In its sample, this clonotype was seen many times. The rearrangement joins TRBV4-2 to TRBJ2-2; 13 bases align to TRBD2. With V trimmed by 3 bases and J by 4 bases, 8 bases remained unmatched. CDR3 length: 18 residues. The V gene's germline CDR1 is LGHNA and CDR2 YNFKEQ. This CDR3 reads CASSQALRLAGGTGELFF. In DNA, the CDR3 is TGTGCCAGCAGCCAGGCCCTCAGACTAGCGGGAGGCACCGGGGAGCTGTTTTTT.

Only a few counts were recorded for this clonotype. The chain uses TRBV7-3 and TRBJ2-1; D perhaps matches TRBD2 (5 bases). V was clipped by 3 bases and J by 8 bases, with 17 bases between them. The CDR3 runs to 15 residues. Looked up from germline, CDR1 is SGHTA and CDR2 is FQGTGA. CDR3 coding DNA: TGTGCCAGCAGCTTGCAGGACTGGTCAACAGATGAGCAGTTCTTC. This encodes CASSLQDWSTDEQFF.

This chain links TRBV14 with TRBJ2-3; D is possibly TRBD1 (6 bases). The CDR3 has 14 residues. CDR1 and CDR2 (germline): SGHDN, FVKESK. V was trimmed by 3 bases and J by 7 bases, leaving 14 bases between them. This chain's CDR3 is CASSQTPGHYTQYF. The CDR3 DNA reads TGTGCCAGCAGCCAGACACCGGGACACTATACGCAGTATTTT.

The CDR3 DNA reads TGTGCCAGTACCCCAGCCCCCAGGAACATGAACACTGAAGCTTTCTTT. Its protein is CASTPAPRNMNTEAFF. J is TRBJ1-1 and V is TRBV11-3, with unresolved D. The CDR3 totals 16 residues. Trimming took 9 bases from V and 0 from J, leaving 20 bases between them. CDR1 and CDR2 from the germline V gene are SGHNT and YENEEA.

This clonotype was counted between two and nine times. V gene TRBV4-1 combines with J gene TRBJ1-2; no clear D gene. Germline V gene data show CDR1 as MGHRA and CDR2 as YSYEKL. This CDR3 has 14 amino acids. Trimming cost V 4 bases and J 4 bases, with 13 bases left between them. The CDR3 DNA is TGCGCCAGCAGCCGGGTGCAGGTTGCCTATGGCTACACCTTC. This gives the protein CASSRVQVAYGYTF.

This clonotype has a handful of counts. This chain joins TRBV6-1 and TRBJ2-2; the match to TRBD1 covers 8 bases. The V segment lost 5 bases and the J segment 4 bases; nucleotides outside the gene matches: 6. This CDR3 is 15 amino acids long. Germline V gives CDR1 MNHNS, CDR2 SASEGT. This chain's CDR3 is CASSKQGAVTGELFF. In nucleotides, the CDR3 is TGTGCCAGCAGTAAGCAGGGGGCGGTCACCGGGGAGCTGTTTTTT.

This clonotype was seen many times. The chain is built from TRBV5-1 and TRBJ2-7; D not resolved. Trimming removed 3 bases from V and 1 base from J, with 11 bases in between. CDR1 is SGHRS and CDR2 is YFSETQ in the germline V gene. This CDR3 region has 14 residues. In DNA, the CDR3 is TGCGCCAGCAGCTCGTGGGTCCTTTCCTACGAGCAGTACTTC. It is translated as CASSSWVLSYEQYF. The variable domain in full, completed from reference TRBV5-1 and TRBJ2-7, reads KAGVTQTPRYLIKTRGQQVTLSCSPISGHRSVSWYQQTPGQGLQFLFEYFSETQRNKGNFPGRFSGRQFSNSRSEMNVSTLELGDSALYLCASSSWVLSYEQYFGPGTRLTVT.

The chain uses TRBV7-9 and TRBJ1-2; 8 nucleotides agree with TRBD1. The CDR3 length is 14 residues. Trimming at V came to 2 bases and at J to 7 bases, leaving 6 bases not matched to a gene. Germline CDR1 and CDR2: SEHNR and FQNEAQ (reference sequence). In DNA, the CDR3 is TGTGCCAGCAGCTTAACCGGACAGGGCGGTGGCTACACCTTC. Its translation is CASSLTGQGGGYTF.

This clonotype was counted at least ten times. This chain joins TRBV20-1 and TRBJ2-7; the match to TRBD1 covers 7 bases. This CDR3 comprises 15 residues. Unmatched junction bases numbered 12, after V lost 6 bases and J lost 1 base. The V gene's germline CDR1 is DFQATT and CDR2 SNEGSKA (reference sequence). The CDR3 coding sequence is TGCAGTGCCATGACAGGGAAAGGTAGATCCTACGAGCAGTACTTC. It codes for CSAMTGKGRSYEQYF.

Worth noting for this clonotype: Given a much more abundant clone one base away, this may be a read error. The chain has TRBV4-3 and TRBJ1-1, with D maybe TRBD1 (5 bases). The CDR3 runs 15 residues. CDR1 and CDR2 from the germline V gene are LGHNA and YSLEER. CDR3 loop: CASSQDGRVNTEALF. In DNA form, the CDR3 reads TGCGCCAGCAGCCAAGATGGCAGGGTGAACACTGAAGCTCTCTTT.

This chain links TRBV5-1 with TRBJ2-5; D not certain. Trimming removed 1 base from V and 5 bases from J, with 6 bases in between. From germline, CDR1 is SGHRS and CDR2 YFSETQ. CDR3 length equals 12 residues. The CDR3, as DNA: TGCGCCAGCAGCTTGCCCTCGGAGACCCAGTACTTC. As protein: CASSLPSETQYF.

Many counts were recorded for this clonotype. J is TRBJ1-2 and V is TRBV2; 9 nucleotides line up with TRBD1. The CDR3 sequence is 12 residues long. In germline, CDR1 is SNHLY, CDR2 FYNNEI. V lost 10 bases, J lost 7 bases, and 7 bases stayed unmatched. CDR3 amino acids: CATAGQGLGYTF. CDR3 sequence (DNA): TGTGCCACCGCGGGACAGGGACTTGGCTACACCTTC.

CDR3 DNA: TGTGCCAGTAGTATATTGGACAGGGACTCCGGTGAAGCTTTCTTT. As protein: CASSILDRDSGEAFF. V gene TRBV19 combines with J gene TRBJ1-1; TRBD1 agrees at 8 bases. The CDR3 loop spans 15 amino acids. CDR1 and CDR2 (germline): LNHDA, SQIVND (reference sequence). V lost 2 bases and J lost 7; bases outside the gene matches: 9.